Listed below are T cell receptor beta chains from one sample, sequenced in a study of cytomegalovirus exposure and HLA in healthy donors. The method was immunoSEQ multiplex PCR; TCRdb's version includes in-frame clones alone and lacks a portion of them. Of around 150,000 clones detected, more than 60% appear once; the ten largest clones hold roughly 8.2%. The sequenced sample consisted of PBMCs. Source of these receptors: a woman between 35 and 50 years old in good health and CMV-seropositive. CDR3s include the opening cysteine and the closing phenylalanine or tryptophan. D genes are given only for firm matches. The size field is filled for only some rows; it gives once, few, many or a size class.

clone_size,v_call,j_call,d_call,cdr3_nt,cdr3_aa
.,TRBV7-2,TRBJ1-1,.,TGTGCCAGCAGCACTCGTCGGGGAGGGGTTGATGAAGCTTTCTTT,CASSTRRGGVDEAFF
.,TRBV27,TRBJ2-5,TRBD2,TGTGCCAGCAGTTTAGGACTAGCGGGAGGGCCAAAAAGAGAGACCCAGTACTTC,CASSLGLAGGPKRETQYF
few,TRBV7-3,TRBJ2-1,TRBD2,TGTGCCAGCAGCTCCCAAACTAGCGGGTTATTCTTC,CASSSQTSGLFF
.,TRBV6-5,TRBJ1-5,.,TGTGCCAGCAGGGAGGTTTATGGAAATCAGCCCCAGCATTTT,CASREVYGNQPQHF
.,TRBV19,TRBJ2-7,.,TGTGCCAGTAGTATAGATTTTTTGGCAGGGTACGAGCAGTACTTC,CASSIDFLAGYEQYF
.,TRBV5-1,TRBJ2-7,.,TGCGCCAGCAGCGGAGCTTACGAGCAGTACTTC,CASSGAYEQYF
.,TRBV11-2,TRBJ1-1,.,TGTGCCAGCAGCTTATCCTCGACGGGAGACACTGAAGCTTTCTTT,CASSLSSTGDTEAFF
.,TRBV27,TRBJ1-2,.,TGTGCCAGCAGTGGGGTAAACAGGGAAGGGAGTGGCTACACCTTC,CASSGVNREGSGYTF
.,TRBV5-6,TRBJ2-1,TRBD1,TGTGCCAGCAGCTTGGAGGGACAGGGGCAATACAATGAGCAGTTCTTC,CASSLEGQGQYNEQFF
.,TRBV6-5,TRBJ1-2,TRBD1,TGTGCCAGCAGTTCAGCAGGGGGATATGGCTACACCTTC,CASSSAGGYGYTF
many,TRBV28,TRBJ2-2,.,TGTGCCAGCAGTTTAGCAGGGTCGAACACCGGGGAGCTGTTTTTT,CASSLAGSNTGELFF
.,TRBV7-8,TRBJ1-2,TRBD1,TGTGCCAGCAGCCTACGACAGGGAAACTATGGCTACACCTTC,CASSLRQGNYGYTF
.,TRBV11-3,TRBJ2-1,TRBD2,TGTGCCAGCAGCTCGTATAGCGGGAGTGAAGAGTTCTTC,CASSSYSGSEEFF
.,TRBV28,TRBJ1-1,TRBD1,TGTGCCAGCAGTTTGGGGACAGGGGGCTGGGGCACTGAAGCTTTCTTT,CASSLGTGGWGTEAFF
few,TRBV11-2,TRBJ1-1,TRBD1,TGTGCCAGCAGGATAGCAGGGGGAACTGAAGCTTTCTTT,CASRIAGGTEAFF
.,TRBV19,TRBJ1-5,.,TGTGCCAGTAGCCCCGGGGGGGAACAGCCCCAGCATTTT,CASSPGGEQPQHF
.,TRBV5-1,TRBJ2-7,TRBD2,TGCGCCAGCATGCAAGGACTAGCGGGAGTAGACGAGCAGTACTTC,CASMQGLAGVDEQYF
.,TRBV5-1,TRBJ2-7,.,TGCGCCAGCAGCTTTCAACCCGGGACACAGAGCTCCTACGAGCAGTACTTC,CASSFQPGTQSSYEQYF
.,TRBV5-1,TRBJ2-1,.,TGCGCCAGCAGCTTTAAGAGGGCAGGGGCGGACAATGAGCAGTTCTTC,CASSFKRAGADNEQFF
.,TRBV4-2,TRBJ2-7,.,TGTGCCAGCAGCCCTGGCGTGCAGGCCCCCTACGAGCAGTACTTC,CASSPGVQAPYEQYF
.,TRBV7-3,TRBJ2-5,TRBD2,TGTGCCAGCAGCCCGAGCGGGAGTCGAGAGACCCAGTACTTC,CASSPSGSRETQYF
.,TRBV19,TRBJ2-7,.,TGTGCCAGTAGTATAGAGGATCGGAGAGGCGAGCAGTACTTC,CASSIEDRRGEQYF
.,TRBV5-4,TRBJ2-1,.,TGTGCCAGCAGCTTAGGCCAGCGCCCTGAGCAGTTCTTC,CASSLGQRPEQFF
.,TRBV29-1,TRBJ1-1,.,TGCAGCGCTTCTTGGGGAGGGGCCACTGAAGCTTTCTTT,CSASWGGATEAFF